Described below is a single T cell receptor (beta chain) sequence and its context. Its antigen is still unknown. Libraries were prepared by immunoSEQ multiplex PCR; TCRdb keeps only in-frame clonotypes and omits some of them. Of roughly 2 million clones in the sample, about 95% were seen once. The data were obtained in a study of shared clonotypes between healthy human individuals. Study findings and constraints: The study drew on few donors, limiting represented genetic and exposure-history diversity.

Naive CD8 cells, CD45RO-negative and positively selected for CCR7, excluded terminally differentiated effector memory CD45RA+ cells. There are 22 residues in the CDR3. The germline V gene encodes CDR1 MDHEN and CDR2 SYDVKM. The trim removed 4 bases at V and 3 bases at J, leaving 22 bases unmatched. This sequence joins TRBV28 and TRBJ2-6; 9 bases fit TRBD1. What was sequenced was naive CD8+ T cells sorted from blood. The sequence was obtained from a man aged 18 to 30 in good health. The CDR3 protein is CASSSTLLDRDREAGGANVLTF. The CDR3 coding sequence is TGTGCCAGCAGTTCCACCCTCCTCGACCGGGACAGGGAGGCGGGTGGGGCCAACGTCCTGACTTTC.